The T cell receptor beta chain under discussion was sequenced for a study of response to subunit inactivated influenza vaccine. One entry per CDR3 protein results from TCRdb running MiXCR on the RT-PCR reads. This table has fewer than 250,000 distinct CDR3 sequences, 13% to 15% appearing once. Trimming pared 0 bases from V and 4 bases from J, leaving 15 bases between. The CDR3 runs to 17 residues. CDR1 is SGHDN and CDR2 is FVKESK in the germline V gene. The sample holds a few counts of this clonotype. The sample here was CD8+ T cells sorted from PBMCs, taken 5 to 6 days after vaccination. The chain employs TRBV14 and TRBJ2-2, with a tentative D call TRBD1 (5 bases). This receptor was identified in a man between 50 and 59 years old who received an inactivated influenza vaccine. In DNA form, the CDR3 reads TGTGCCAGCAGCCAAGATTTTAGGCAGGGAAGCACCGGGGAGCTGTTTTTT. Its translation is CASSQDFRQGSTGELFF.